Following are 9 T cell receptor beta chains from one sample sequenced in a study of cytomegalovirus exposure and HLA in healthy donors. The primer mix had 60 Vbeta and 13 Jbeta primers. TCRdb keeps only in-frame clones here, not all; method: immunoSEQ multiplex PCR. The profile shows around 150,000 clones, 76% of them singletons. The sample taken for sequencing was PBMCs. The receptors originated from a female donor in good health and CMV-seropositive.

The CDR3 DNA reads as TGTGCCAGCAGTAGTGACAGGGGGGTGGTAACTGAAGCTTTCTTT. Residues: CASSSDRGVVTEAFF. This chain uses TRBV6-5 with TRBJ1-1, with TRBD1 matching 9 bases. Trimming removed 5 bases from V and 5 bases from J; junction bases left unmatched: 9. CDR3 size: 15 residues. From germline, CDR1 is MNHEY and CDR2 SVGAGI.

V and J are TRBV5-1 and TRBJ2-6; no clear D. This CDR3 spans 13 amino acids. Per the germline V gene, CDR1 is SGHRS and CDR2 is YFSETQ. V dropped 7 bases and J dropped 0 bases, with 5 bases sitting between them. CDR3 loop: CASRFSGANVLTF. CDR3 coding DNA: TGCGCCAGCCGGTTCTCTGGGGCCAACGTCCTGACTTTC.

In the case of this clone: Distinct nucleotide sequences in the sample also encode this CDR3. CDR3 loop: CASSPRQGDQPQHF. CDR3 DNA sequence: TGTGCCAGCTCACCTCGACAGGGGGATCAGCCCCAGCATTTT. This chain connects TRBV18 to TRBJ1-5; 9 bases are shared with TRBD1. The J segment lost 5 bases and the V segment lost 3 bases, leaving 2 bases of the junction unmatched. Germline V gives CDR1 KGHSH, CDR2 LQKENI. This CDR3 has 14 residues. The complete variable domain, with remaining parts taken from reference TRBV18 and TRBJ1-5, reads NAGVMQNPRHLVRRRGQEARLRCSPMKGHSHVYWYRQLPEEGLKFMVYLQKENIIDESGMPKERFSAEFPKEGPSILRIQQVVRGDSAAYFCASSPRQGDQPQHFGDGTRLSIL.

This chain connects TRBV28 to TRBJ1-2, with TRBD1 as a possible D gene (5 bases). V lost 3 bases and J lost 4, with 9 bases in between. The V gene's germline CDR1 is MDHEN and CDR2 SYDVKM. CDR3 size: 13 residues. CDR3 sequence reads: CASSLGGTYGYTF. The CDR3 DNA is TGTGCCAGCAGTTTGGGGGGGACCTATGGCTACACCTTC.

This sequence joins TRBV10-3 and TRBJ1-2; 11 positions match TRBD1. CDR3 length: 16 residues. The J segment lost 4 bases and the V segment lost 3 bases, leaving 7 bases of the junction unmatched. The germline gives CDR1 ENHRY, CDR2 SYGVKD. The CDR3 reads CAISDPRTGGGYGYTF. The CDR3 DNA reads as TGTGCCATCAGTGACCCTCGGACAGGGGGCGGCTATGGCTACACCTTC.

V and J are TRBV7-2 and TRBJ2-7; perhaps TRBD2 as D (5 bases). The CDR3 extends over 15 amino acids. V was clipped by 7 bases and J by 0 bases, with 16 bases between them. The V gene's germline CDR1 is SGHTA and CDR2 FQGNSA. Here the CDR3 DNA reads TGTGCCAGCACCCGTGATAGCGCGAGCTCCTACGAGCAGTACTTC. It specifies CASTRDSASSYEQYF.

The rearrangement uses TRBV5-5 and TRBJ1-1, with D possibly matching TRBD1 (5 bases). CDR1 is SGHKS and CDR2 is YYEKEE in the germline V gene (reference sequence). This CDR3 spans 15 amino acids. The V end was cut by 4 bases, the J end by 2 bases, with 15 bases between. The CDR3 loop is CASSPGAGLNTEAFF. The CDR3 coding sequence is TGTGCCAGCAGCCCAGGTGCAGGGTTAAACACTGAAGCTTTCTTT. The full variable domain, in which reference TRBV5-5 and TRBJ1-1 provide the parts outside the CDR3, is DAGVTQSPTHLIKTRGQQVTLRCSPISGHKSVSWYQQVLGQGPQFIFQYYEKEERGRGNFPDRFSARQFPNYSSELNVNALLLGDSALYLCASSPGAGLNTEAFFGQGTRLTVV.

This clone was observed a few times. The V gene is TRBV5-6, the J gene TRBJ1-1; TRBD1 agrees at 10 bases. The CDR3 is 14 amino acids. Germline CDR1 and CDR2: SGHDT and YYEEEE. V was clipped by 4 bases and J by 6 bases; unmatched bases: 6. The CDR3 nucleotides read TGTGCCAGCAGCATCCGGGACAGGGGACCTGAAGCTTTCTTT. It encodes CASSIRDRGPEAFF.

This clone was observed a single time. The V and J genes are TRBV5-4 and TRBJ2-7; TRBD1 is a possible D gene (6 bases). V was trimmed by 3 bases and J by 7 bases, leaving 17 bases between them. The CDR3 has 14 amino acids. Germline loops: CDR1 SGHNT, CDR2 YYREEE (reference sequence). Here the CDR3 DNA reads TGTGCCAGCAGCTCCACACAGGGCGATAGGGAGCAGTACTTC. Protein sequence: CASSSTQGDREQYF.